Below, one T cell receptor (beta chain) is given with its context. No antigen is known for it. The sample belongs to a study of T cells expressing NK-cell markers. In the study overall: Source material for TCR beta repertoires consisted of sorted CD3+CD56+NKG2C+, CD3+CD56+NKG2C- and CD3+CD56-NKG2C+ T cells. The study's findings and limits: About 1.0-8% of CD8+ T cells in a handful of donors belonged to dominant NKG2C+ clonotypes.

UMIs were included in TCR beta cDNA generated by 5'RACE template switching. TCRdb reprocessed the 5' RACE reads, keeping one entry per CDR3 protein, no DNA. This sample's clone table lists hundreds of thousands of distinct CDR3 sequences. Material: blood T cells: a sorted CD56 or NKG2C T cell subset, CD4+ or CD8+ T cells, or bulk PBMC T cells (not recorded which). This receptor was identified in a man younger than 30 in good health.

This CDR3 is CASSYGQGLYEQYF. The V and J genes are TRBV6-5 and TRBJ2-7; as DNA is missing, the TRBD1 call by TCRdb cannot be tested. This CDR3 contains 14 residues. Germline CDR1 is MNHEY and CDR2 is SVGAGI.